This TCR beta chain was obtained from a study of cytomegalovirus exposure and HLA in healthy donors. This CDR3 region has 14 residues. CDR1 is MNHNS and CDR2 is SASEGT in the germline V gene. PCR was performed using 60 Vbeta and 13 Jbeta primers. Assay: immunoSEQ multiplex PCR; the TCRdb copy retains only in-frame clones and omits some. The profile shows about 83,000 clones, approximately 75% of them singletons. On this clone: The antigen is undetermined. Germline is not matched at one junction end, which may reflect a read error.

General study findings and limits: CMV serostatus was the only immune exposure information that was available. Compared with the roughly 700-donor mean, an Asian-associated ancestry cluster reportedly had fewer N-insertions, according to a later analysis.

The origin of this receptor is a man in his 60s in good health and CMV-seronegative. The sequenced sample was PBMCs. The rearrangement joins TRBV6-1 to TRBJ1-2; 9 bases fit TRBD1. The CDR3 bases are TGTGCCAGCAGCACCAGGGGACAGGGCTATCGCTACACCTTC. Its translation is CASSTRGQGYRYTF.